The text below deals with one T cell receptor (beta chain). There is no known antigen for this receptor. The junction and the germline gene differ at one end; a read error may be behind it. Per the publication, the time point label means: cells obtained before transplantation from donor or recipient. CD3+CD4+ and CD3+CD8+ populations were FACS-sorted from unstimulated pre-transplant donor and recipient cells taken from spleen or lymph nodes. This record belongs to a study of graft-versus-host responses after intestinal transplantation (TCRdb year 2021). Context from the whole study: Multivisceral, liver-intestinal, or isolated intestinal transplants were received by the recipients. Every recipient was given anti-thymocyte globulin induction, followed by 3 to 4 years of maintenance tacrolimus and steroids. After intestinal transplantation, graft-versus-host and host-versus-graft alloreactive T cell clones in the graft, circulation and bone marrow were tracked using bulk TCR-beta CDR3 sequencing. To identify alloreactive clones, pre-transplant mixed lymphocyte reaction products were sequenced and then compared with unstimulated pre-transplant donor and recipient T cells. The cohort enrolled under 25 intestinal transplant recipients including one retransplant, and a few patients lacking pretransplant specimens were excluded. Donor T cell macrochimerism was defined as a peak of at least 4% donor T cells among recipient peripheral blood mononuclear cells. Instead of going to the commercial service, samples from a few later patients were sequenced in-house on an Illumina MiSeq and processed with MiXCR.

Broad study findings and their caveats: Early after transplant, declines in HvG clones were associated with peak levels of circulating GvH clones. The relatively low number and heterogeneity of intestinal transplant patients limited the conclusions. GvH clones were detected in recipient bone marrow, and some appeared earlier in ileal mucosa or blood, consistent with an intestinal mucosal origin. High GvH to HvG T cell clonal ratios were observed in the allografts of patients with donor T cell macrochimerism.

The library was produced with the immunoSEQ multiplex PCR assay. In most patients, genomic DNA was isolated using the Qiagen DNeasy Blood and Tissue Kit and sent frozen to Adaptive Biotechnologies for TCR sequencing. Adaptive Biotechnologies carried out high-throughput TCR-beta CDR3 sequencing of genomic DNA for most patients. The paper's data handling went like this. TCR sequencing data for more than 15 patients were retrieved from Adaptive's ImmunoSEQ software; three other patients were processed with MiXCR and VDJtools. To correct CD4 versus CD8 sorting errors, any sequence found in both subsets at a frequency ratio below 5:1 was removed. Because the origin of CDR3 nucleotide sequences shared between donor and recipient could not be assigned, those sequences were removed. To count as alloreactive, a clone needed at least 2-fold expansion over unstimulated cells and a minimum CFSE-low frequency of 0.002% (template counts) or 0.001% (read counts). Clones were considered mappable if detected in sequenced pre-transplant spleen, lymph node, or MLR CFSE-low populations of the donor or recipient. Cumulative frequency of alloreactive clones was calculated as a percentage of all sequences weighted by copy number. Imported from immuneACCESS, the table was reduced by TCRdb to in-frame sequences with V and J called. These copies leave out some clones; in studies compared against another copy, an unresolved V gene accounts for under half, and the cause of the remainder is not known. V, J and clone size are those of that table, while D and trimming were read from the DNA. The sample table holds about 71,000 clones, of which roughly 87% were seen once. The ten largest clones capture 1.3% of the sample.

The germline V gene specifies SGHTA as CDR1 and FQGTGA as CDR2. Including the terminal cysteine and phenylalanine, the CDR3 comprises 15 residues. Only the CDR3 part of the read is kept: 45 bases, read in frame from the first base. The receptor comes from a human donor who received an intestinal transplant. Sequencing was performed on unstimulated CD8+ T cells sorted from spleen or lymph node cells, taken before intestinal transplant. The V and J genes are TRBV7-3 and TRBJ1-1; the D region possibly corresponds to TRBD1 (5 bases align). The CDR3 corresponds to CASSLTDNPNTEAFF. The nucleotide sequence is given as TGTGCCAGCAGCCTAACGGACAACCCGAACACTGAAGCTTTCTTT.